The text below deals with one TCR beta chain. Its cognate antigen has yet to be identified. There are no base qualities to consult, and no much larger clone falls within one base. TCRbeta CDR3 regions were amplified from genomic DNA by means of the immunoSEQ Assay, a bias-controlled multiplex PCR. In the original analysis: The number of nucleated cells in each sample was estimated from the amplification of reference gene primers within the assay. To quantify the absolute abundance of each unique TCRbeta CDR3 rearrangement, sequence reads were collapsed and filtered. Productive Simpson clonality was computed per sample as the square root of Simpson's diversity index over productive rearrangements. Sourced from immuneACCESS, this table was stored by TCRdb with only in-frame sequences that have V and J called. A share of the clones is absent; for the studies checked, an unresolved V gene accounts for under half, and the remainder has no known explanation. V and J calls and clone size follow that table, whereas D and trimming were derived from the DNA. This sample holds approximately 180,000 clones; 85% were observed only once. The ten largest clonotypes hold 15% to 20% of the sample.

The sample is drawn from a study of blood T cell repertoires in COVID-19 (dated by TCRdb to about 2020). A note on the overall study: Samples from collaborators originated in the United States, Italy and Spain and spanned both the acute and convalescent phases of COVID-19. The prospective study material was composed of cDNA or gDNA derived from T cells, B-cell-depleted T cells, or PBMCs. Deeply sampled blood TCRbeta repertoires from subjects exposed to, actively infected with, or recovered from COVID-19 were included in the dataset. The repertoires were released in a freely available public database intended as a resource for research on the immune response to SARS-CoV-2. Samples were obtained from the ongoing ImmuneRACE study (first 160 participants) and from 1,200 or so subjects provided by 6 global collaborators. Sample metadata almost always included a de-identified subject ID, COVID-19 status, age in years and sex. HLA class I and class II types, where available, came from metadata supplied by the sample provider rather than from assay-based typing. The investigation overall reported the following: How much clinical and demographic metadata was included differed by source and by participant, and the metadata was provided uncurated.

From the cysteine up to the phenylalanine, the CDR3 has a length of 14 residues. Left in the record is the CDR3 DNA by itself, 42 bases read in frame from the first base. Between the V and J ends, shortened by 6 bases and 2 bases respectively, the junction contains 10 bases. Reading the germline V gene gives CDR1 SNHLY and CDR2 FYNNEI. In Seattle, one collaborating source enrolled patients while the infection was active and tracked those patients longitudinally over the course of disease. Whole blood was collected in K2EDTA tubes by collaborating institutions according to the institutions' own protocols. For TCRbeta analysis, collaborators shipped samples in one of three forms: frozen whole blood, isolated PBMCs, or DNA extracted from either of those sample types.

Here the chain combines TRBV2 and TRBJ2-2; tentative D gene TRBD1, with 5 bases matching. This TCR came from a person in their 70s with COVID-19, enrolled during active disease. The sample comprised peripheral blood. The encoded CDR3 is CASRRDSNTGELFF. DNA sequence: TGTGCCAGCAGACGTGACAGTAACACCGGGGAGCTGTTTTTT.